The 9 T cell receptor beta chains below were found in one sample sequenced in a study. MiXCR, run by TCRdb on the 5' RACE reads, gives a single entry per CDR3 protein. The sample holds about 10,000 distinct CDR3 sequences, around 25% seen once. Treg sorting used a CD4+CD25+CD127-/low gate. Source material: Tregs sorted from blood. Receptors originate from a female donor with breast cancer.

At least ten counts were recorded for this clonotype. The chain combines TRBV10-3 with TRBJ1-1; TRBD1 matches at 8 bases. Germline V gives CDR1 ENHRY, CDR2 SYGVKD. This CDR3 contains 14 residues. Unmatched junction bases numbered 5, after V lost 4 bases and J lost 4 bases. For the CDR3, the DNA is TGTGCCATCAGTGGACAGGGGTTGATCACTGAAGCTTTCTTT. Translated, it gives CAISGQGLITEAFF.

This clonotype was seen only a few times. The rearrangement links TRBV20-1 to TRBJ2-1; 15 bases match TRBD2. Germline V gene sequence: CDR1 DFQATT, CDR2 SNEGSKA (reference sequence). This CDR3 has 17 residues. Trimming at V came to 8 bases and at J to 8 bases, leaving 16 bases not matched to a gene. DNA for the CDR3: TGCAGTACTCACGGGACTAGCGGGAGGTTTGCTCTCGATGAGCAGTTCTTC. Translated, it gives CSTHGTSGRFALDEQFF.

The chain recombines TRBV11-3 with TRBJ2-1; 13 bases map to TRBD2. Germline CDR1 is SGHNT and CDR2 is YENEEA. The CDR3 is made up of 17 amino acids. V dropped 8 bases and J dropped 5; count of bases not matched to a gene: 12. The CDR3 is CASCSGLAGLLDNEQFF. The CDR3 DNA reads TGTGCCAGCTGCTCGGGACTAGCGGGACTCCTCGACAATGAGCAGTTCTTC.

This clonotype is termed medium-sized. The chain carries TRBV7-8 and TRBJ2-3, with 10 nucleotides matching TRBD2. V lost 5 bases, J lost 2 bases, and 7 bases stayed unmatched. The germline CDR1 and CDR2 sequences are SGHVS and FQNEAQ. This CDR3 has 16 amino acids. Here the CDR3 DNA reads TGTGCCAGCAGCCTGCTAGCGGGAGTGCTCACAGATACGCAGTATTTT. Translated: CASSLLAGVLTDTQYF.

This clonotype was recorded at least ten times. The rearrangement joins TRBV29-1 to TRBJ1-1, with D tentatively TRBD1 (6 bases). The CDR3 is 14 residues long. The germline gives CDR1 SQVTM, CDR2 ANQGSEA. The V end was cut by 5 bases, the J end by 3 bases, with 16 bases between. The CDR3 DNA reads TGCAGCGTTTTAGAGACAGGTCGGGACACTGAAGCTTTCTTT. Protein sequence: CSVLETGRDTEAFF.

This chain uses TRBV20-1 with TRBJ1-1; D is uncertain. Germline V gene lookup returns CDR1 DFQATT and CDR2 SNEGSKA (reference sequence). Trimming pared 8 bases from V and 3 bases from J, leaving 19 bases between. The CDR3 consists of 14 residues. The CDR3 sequence: CSPGSGVKYTEAFF. CDR3 in DNA: TGCAGTCCTGGATCCGGGGTAAAATACACTGAAGCTTTCTTT.

This clonotype was seen a handful of times. A much larger clone lies a single base off, so this may be a read error. This chain joins TRBV20-1 and TRBJ2-1, with 8 bases fitting TRBD2. Germline loops: CDR1 DFQATT, CDR2 SNEGSKA (reference sequence). CDR3 size: 15 residues. The CDR3 DNA reads as TGCAATGCTAGAGATCTAGCGGGTTGGTACAATGAGCAGTTCTTC. It codes for CNARDLAGWYNEQFF.

This chain connects TRBV6-5 to TRBJ2-1; 8 nucleotides line up with TRBD1. V lost 5 bases to trimming and J lost 2 bases; unmatched junction nucleotides: 8. The CDR3 has 16 amino acids. Germline values: CDR1 MNHEY, CDR2 SVGAGI. The CDR3 region has the DNA TGTGCCAGCAGTCCAACTTCGACAGGGGCCTACAATGAGCAGTTCTTC. It encodes CASSPTSTGAYNEQFF.

Details on this clonotype: Relative to the germline gene, one junction end is altered; a read error may explain this. This chain joins TRBV20-1 and TRBJ2-1; D remains ambiguous. CDR1 is DFQATT, CDR2 SNEGSKA, per germline (reference sequence). The CDR3 consists of 14 residues. The CDR3 coding sequence is TGCAGTGCTAGAGGGATCGACGATAGCAATCAGCAGTTCTTC. Protein sequence: CSARGIDDSNQQFF.